This TCR beta chain emerged from a study of T cells after yellow fever vaccination. The wider study: Low-cell-number fractions underwent preparation using SMART-Seq v4 Ultra Low Input.

UMIs and a universal primer site were added when TCR cDNA was made by 5'RACE template switching. Via MiXCR, TCRdb re-called the 5' RACE reads, giving one row per CDR3 protein. The sample includes around 320,000 distinct CDR3 sequences, roughly 10% of them seen just once. As concerns this clonotype: Its antigen is as yet unknown.

The CDR3 has 17 amino acids. CDR1 and CDR2 (germline): KGHSH, LQKENI. After removal of 1 base from V and 2 bases from J, the junction contained 7 bases not matched to a gene. General study findings and limits: Post-booster repertoires again held most primary-vaccination clones (roughly 95% CD4, 75% to 90% CD8). When the response was secondary, it was weaker but reached its peak faster, day 5 versus 15.

This TCR was recovered from a young man who received the YFV17D yellow fever vaccine. The starting material was CD4+ T cells sorted from PBMCs, obtained 45 days after the yellow fever booster vaccination. This chain joins TRBV18 and TRBJ2-5; 10 bases match TRBD2. This chain's CDR3 is CASSPRTLAGAQETQYF. CDR3 nucleotide sequence: TGTGCCAGCTCACCACGCACGCTAGCGGGGGCACAAGAGACCCAGTACTTC.